This TCR beta chain was observed in a study of blood T cell repertoires in COVID-19. Study at large: Sources were T cells, B-cell-depleted T cells, or PBMCs; the material itself was cDNA or gDNA.

Authors' analysis steps: Reference gene primer amplification in the assay estimated nucleated cell counts. Profiling relied on immunoSEQ multiplex PCR, and the TCRdb table lists in-frame clones only, not all of them. D and trimming come from the DNA, and the V and J calls and clone size come from that table. The sample shows around 300,000 clones, around nine tenths of them seen only once. This sequence was found in a man in his forties or fifties with acute or convalescent COVID-19. The specimen was peripheral blood.

DNA of the CDR3: TGTGCCAGCACTCCCGAGGCAGGGGGATATGGCTACACCTTC. It is translated as CASTPEAGGYGYTF. The V and J genes are TRBV6-4 and TRBJ1-2, with 7 nucleotides matching TRBD1. This CDR3 comprises 14 residues. Losses at the gene ends were 7 bases for V and 5 bases for J; bases not matched to a gene: 10. The germline V gene encodes CDR1 MRHNA and CDR2 SNTAGT.